Sequencing of this TCR beta chain was carried out in a study of shared clonotypes between healthy human individuals. This clone was observed at least ten times. At the DNA level, this CDR3 is encoded by other sequences in the same sample as well. The table came from immunoSEQ multiplex PCR; TCRdb's copy has only in-frame clones and leaves some out. The table shows 950,000 to 1,200,000 clones, with roughly 80% occurring only once. The CDR3 is 15 amino acids. V shed 4 bases and J 4 bases; nucleotides not matched to a gene: 6. The germline V gene encodes CDR1 MGHRA and CDR2 YSYEKL. This sequence was found in a man younger than 35 in good health. Some clones in this sample may be carry-over from other donors' samples. The chain employs TRBV4-1 and TRBJ2-4; TRBD1 matches 8 bases. The sample consisted of memory CD4+ T cells from PBMCs. Subset: CD45RA-negative fraction. The DNA for the CDR3 is TGCGCCAGCAGCCCCGGGCGACAGGGGAAAAACATTCAGTACTTC. Its protein product is CASSPGRQGKNIQYF.